Sequencing of this T cell receptor beta chain was carried out in a study of cytomegalovirus exposure and HLA in healthy donors. Concerning this clone itself: Its antigen is not known.

Study results and limitations: Clonal expansion was found to be greater in HLA-associated TCR beta chains than in equally common others in a later analysis. Among the most significant clusters, several appeared linked to common viral pathogens in a later analysis.

V lost 0 bases and J lost 4, with 10 bases in between. This CDR3 is built from 15 residues. The germline CDR1 and CDR2 sequences are KGHSH and LQKENI. Primers included in the PCR were 60 Vbeta and 13 Jbeta primers. TCRdb's table, derived via immunoSEQ multiplex PCR, lists solely in-frame clones and lacks some. The table has 130,000 to 150,000 clones, about four fifths seen once. This receptor was identified in a man aged 25-45 years in good health and CMV-seronegative. V and J are TRBV18 and TRBJ2-1; D gene unclear. The sample comprised PBMCs. The CDR3, as DNA: TGTGCCAGCTCACCACCCCTTCCCGGGTACAATGAGCAGTTCTTC. It translates to CASSPPLPGYNEQFF.